This entry describes one T cell receptor beta chain. Per the germline V gene, CDR1 is SQVTM and CDR2 is ANQGSEA. The CDR3 runs to 11 residues. Clones were sequenced by immunoSEQ multiplex PCR, and TCRdb holds only the in-frame ones, with some missing. The repertoire holds about 84,000 clones, with over 90% as singletons. The record originates from a study of T cell changes during pregnancy in multiple sclerosis. The sample consisted of peripheral blood, taken in the third trimester of pregnancy. The genes are TRBV29-1 and TRBJ1-1; unclear D gene. This clonotype was obtained from a female donor with multiple sclerosis, enrolled in a pregnancy study. The CDR3 DNA reads as TGCAGTGTACAGTATAACACTGAAGCTTTCTTT. It specifies CSVQYNTEAFF.